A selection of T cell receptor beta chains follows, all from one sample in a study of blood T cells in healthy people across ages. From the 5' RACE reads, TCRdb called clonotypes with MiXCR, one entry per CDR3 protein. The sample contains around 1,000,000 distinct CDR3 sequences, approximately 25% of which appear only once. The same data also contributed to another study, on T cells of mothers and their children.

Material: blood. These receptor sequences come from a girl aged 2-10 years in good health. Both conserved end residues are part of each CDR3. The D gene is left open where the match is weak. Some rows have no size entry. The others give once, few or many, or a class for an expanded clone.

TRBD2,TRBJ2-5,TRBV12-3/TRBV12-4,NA,TGTGCCAGCAGTTTAGGGGGGGGGATGATAGGAGAGACCCAGTACTTC,CASSLGGGMIGETQYF
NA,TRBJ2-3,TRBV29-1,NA,TGCAGCGATTCAGATACGCAGTATTTT,CSDSDTQYF
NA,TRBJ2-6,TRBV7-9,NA,TGTGCTAGCAGCTTGAACGATTGGGCAGCCAACGTCCTGACTTTC,CASSLNDWAANVLTF
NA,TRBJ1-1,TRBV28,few,TGTGCCTCCAACCCCGGGGAGTGGACTAAAGCTTTCTTT,CASNPGEWTKAFF
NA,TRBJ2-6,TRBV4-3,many,TGCGCCAGCAGCCAGGGAGACAGCTCCTCTGGGGCCAACGTCCTGACTTTC,CASSQGDSSSGANVLTF
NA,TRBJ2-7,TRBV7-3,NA,TGTGCCAGCAGCTTAACGGCAGGGGACACTTACGAGCAGTACTTC,CASSLTAGDTYEQYF
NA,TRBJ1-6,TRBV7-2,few,TGTGCCAGCAGCTTAGGCGTTAATTCACCCCTCCACTTT,CASSLGVNSPLHF
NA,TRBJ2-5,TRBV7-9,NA,TGTGCCAGCAGCCTGGACGGGACCAGGTACCAAGAGACCCAGTACTTC,CASSLDGTRYQETQYF
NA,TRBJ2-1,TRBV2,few,TGTGCCAGCAGTTCAGTAGGACTTAAGCCCGATGAGCAGTTCTTC,CASSSVGLKPDEQFF
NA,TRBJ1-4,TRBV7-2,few,TGTGCCAGCAGCTTATCCATAAACCGTAATGAAAAACTGTTTTTT,CASSLSINRNEKLFF
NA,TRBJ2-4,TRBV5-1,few,TGCGCCAGCAGCGTTACAGGGGCCAAAAACATTCAGTACTTC,CASSVTGAKNIQYF
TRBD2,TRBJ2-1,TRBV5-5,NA,TGTGCCAGCAGCTTGTTTCTAGCGGGGAGCTCCTACAATGAGCAGTTCTTC,CASSLFLAGSSYNEQFF
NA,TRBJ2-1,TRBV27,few,TGTGCCAGCAGTTCGTTACCTGGTGGGGGAAATGAGCAGTTCTTC,CASSSLPGGGNEQFF
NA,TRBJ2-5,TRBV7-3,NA,TGTGCCAGCAGCTTAGGAAACCGGGGCCAAGAGACCCAGTACTTC,CASSLGNRGQETQYF
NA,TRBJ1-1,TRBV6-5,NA,TGTGCCAGCAGTTACGCAGGGACCACTGAAGCTTTCTTT,CASSYAGTTEAFF
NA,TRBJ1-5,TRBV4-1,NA,TGCGCCAGCAGCCAAGAGTCACTGGTACAGCCCCAGCATTTT,CASSQESLVQPQHF
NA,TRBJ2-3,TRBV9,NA,TGTGCCAGCAGTCTACTGACTAGTAGCACAGATACGCAGTATTTT,CASSLLTSSTDTQYF
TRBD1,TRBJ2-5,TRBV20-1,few,TGCAGTGCTCGCGCCCCAGGGGGCTCAGAGACCCAGTACTTC,CSARAPGGSETQYF
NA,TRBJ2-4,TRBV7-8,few,TGTGCCAGCAGCCTCCTCCGGACGGTAGCCAAAAACATTCAGTACTTC,CASSLLRTVAKNIQYF
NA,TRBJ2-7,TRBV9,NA,TGTGCCAGCAGCCAAGGAGGGTACGGCCCGAGCTCCTACGAGCAGTACTTC,CASSQGGYGPSSYEQYF
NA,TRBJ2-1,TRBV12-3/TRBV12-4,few,TGTGCCAGCACCCCTATAGCAGGACCCTACAATGAGCAGTTCTTC,CASTPIAGPYNEQFF
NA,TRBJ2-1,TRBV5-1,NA,TGCGCCAGCACCCCCTCCAACCTCTACAATGAGCAGTTCTTC,CASTPSNLYNEQFF
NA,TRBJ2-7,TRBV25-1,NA,TGTGCCAGCAGCAGGGGCACCGCCGAGCAGTACTTC,CASSRGTAEQYF
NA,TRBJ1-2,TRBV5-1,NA,TGCGCCAGCAGCTTGGAGAGGGGGAACTATGGCTACACCTTC,CASSLERGNYGYTF
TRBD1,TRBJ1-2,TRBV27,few,TGTGCCAGCTGGGGACAGGGGGCGGAAGGCTACACCTTC,CASWGQGAEGYTF
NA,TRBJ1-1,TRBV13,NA,TGTGCCAGCAGCTTAGGGCCAGGGCGGGGGACTGAAGCTTTCTTT,CASSLGPGRGTEAFF
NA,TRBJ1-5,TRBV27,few,TGTGCCAGCAGTTTATTCTCGGGCGGCGGACAGCCCCAGCATTTT,CASSLFSGGGQPQHF
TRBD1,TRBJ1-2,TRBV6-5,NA,TGTGCCAGCAGTTACTCGAAGACAGGGGGCTTAGATGGCTACACCTTC,CASSYSKTGGLDGYTF
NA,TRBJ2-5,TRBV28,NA,TGTGCCAGCACCACGACTAGCCAAGAGACCCAGTACTTC,CASTTTSQETQYF
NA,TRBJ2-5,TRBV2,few,TGTGCCAGCAACCAGAGGGCTAATTATGAAGAGACCCAGTACTTC,CASNQRANYEETQYF
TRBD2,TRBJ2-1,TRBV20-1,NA,TGCAGCTGGAGGACTAGCGGGACCTACAATGAGCAGTTCTTC,CSWRTSGTYNEQFF
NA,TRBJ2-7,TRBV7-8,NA,TGTGCCAGCAGCTTAAGTTTGAACGAGCAGTACTTC,CASSLSLNEQYF
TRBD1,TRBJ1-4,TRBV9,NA,TGTGCCAGCAGCGCCCCAGGGGGGGACACACTCCCTGAAAAACTGTTTTTT,CASSAPGGDTLPEKLFF
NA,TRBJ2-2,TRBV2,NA,TGTGCCAGCAGTGGATGGCACACCGGGGAGCTGTTTTTT,CASSGWHTGELFF
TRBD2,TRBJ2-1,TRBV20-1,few,TGCAGTGCGAGACTAGCGGACAAAGGCAATGAGCAGTTCTTC,CSARLADKGNEQFF
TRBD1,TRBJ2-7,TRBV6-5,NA,TGTGCCGGACACACAGGGGACAGCGAGCAGTACTTC,CAGHTGDSEQYF
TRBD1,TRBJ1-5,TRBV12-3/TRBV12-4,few,TGTGCCAGCAGTTCCCGACAGGGGGATCAGCCCCAGCATTTT,CASSSRQGDQPQHF
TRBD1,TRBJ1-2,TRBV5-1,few,TGCGCCAGCAGCTTGGCCACAGGGGTATTGGATGGCTACACCTTC,CASSLATGVLDGYTF
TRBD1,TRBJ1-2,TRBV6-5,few,TGTGCCAGCAGTCTTAAAGGAGGGACAGAAAAGTACACCTTC,CASSLKGGTEKYTF
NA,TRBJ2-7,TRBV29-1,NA,TGCAGCGTGTCAATTCGATCGGACGAGCAGTACTTC,CSVSIRSDEQYF
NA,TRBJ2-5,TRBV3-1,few,TGTGCCAGCAGCCAATCAAGGGGGAGGAGAGAGACCCAGTACTTC,CASSQSRGRRETQYF
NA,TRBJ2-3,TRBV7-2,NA,TGTGCCAGCAGCCCCATGTCGGTGGCGGGGTCGCAGTATTTT,CASSPMSVAGSQYF
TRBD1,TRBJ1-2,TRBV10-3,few,TGTGCCACGCAGGGGGGGGACAACTATGGCTACACCTTC,CATQGGDNYGYTF
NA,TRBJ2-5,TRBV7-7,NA,TGTGCTAGCAGACCCAATCAGGGTTTGGCCCAGTACTTC,CASRPNQGLAQYF
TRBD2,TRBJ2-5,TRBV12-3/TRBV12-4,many,TGTGCCAGCAGTTTCGTGGGACTAGCGGACGAGACCCAGTACTTC,CASSFVGLADETQYF
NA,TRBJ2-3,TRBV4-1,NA,TGCGCCAGCAACCAAGTTAACGCCGCAGATACGCAGTATTTT,CASNQVNAADTQYF
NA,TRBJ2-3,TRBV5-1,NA,TGCGCCAGCAGCCGCACGGGGGACCCCACAGATACGCAGTATTTT,CASSRTGDPTDTQYF
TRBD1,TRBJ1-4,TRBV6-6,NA,TGTGCCAGCAGCCGGACAGGGGTCGACGAAAAACTGTTTTTT,CASSRTGVDEKLFF
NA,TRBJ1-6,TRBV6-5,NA,TGTGCCAGCAGTTACTCAGGGAGATTTTCACCCCTCCACTTT,CASSYSGRFSPLHF
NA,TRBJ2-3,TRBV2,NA,TGTGCCAGCAGTGGGACGGTCACAGATACGCAGTATTTT,CASSGTVTDTQYF
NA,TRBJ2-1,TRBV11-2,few,TGTGCCAGCAGCTCTCTTTTTGGTGCGAAGGATGAGCAGTTCTTC,CASSSLFGAKDEQFF
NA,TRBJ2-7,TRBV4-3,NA,TGCGCCAGCAGCCAAGATCCTGCCGGGGTGGGCTACGAGCAGTACTTC,CASSQDPAGVGYEQYF